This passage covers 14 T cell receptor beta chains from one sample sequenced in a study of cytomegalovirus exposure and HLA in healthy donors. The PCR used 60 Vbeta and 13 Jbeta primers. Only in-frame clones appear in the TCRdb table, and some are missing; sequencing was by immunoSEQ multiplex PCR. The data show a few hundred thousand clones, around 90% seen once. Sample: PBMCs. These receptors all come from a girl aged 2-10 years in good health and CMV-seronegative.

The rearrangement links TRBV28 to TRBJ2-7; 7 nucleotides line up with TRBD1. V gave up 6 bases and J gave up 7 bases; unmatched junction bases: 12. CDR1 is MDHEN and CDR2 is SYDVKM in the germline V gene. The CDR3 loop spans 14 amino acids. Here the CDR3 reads CASRIGTVGMEQYF. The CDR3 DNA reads TGTGCCAGCAGGATTGGGACAGTAGGGATGGAGCAGTACTTC.

Written as DNA, the CDR3 is TGCGCCAGCAGTGAGGTATCAAGGAGCGGGATTATTAGGACAGATACGCAGTATTTT. This sequence encodes CASSEVSRSGIIRTDTQYF. This chain links TRBV10-2 with TRBJ2-3; 7 bases line up with TRBD2. There are 19 residues in the CDR3. The J segment lost 3 bases and the V segment lost 2 bases, leaving 17 bases of the junction unmatched. Germline-derived CDR1 and CDR2 are WSHSY and SAAADI.

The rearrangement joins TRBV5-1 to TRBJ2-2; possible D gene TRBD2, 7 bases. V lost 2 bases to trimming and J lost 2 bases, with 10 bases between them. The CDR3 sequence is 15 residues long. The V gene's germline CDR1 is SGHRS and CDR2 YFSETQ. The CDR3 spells CASSFGGTNTGELFF. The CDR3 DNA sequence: TGCGCCAGCAGCTTCGGGGGGACAAACACCGGGGAGCTGTTTTTT.

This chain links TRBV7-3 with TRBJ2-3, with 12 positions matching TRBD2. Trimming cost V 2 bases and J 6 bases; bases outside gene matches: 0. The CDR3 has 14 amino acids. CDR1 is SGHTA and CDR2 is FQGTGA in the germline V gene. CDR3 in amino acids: CASSLGTSGDTQYF. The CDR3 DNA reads TGTGCCAGCAGCTTAGGGACTAGCGGGGATACGCAGTATTTT.

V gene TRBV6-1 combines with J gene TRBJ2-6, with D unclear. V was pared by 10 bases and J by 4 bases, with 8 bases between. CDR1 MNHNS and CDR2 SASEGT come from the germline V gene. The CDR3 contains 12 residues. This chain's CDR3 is CATYTGANVLTF. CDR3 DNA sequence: TGTGCCACCTATACCGGGGCCAACGTCCTGACTTTC.

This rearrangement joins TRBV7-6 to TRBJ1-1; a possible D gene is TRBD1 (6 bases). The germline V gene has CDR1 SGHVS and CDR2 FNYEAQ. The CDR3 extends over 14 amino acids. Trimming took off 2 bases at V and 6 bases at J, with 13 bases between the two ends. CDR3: CASSLQGRDSEAFF. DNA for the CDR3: TGTGCCAGCAGCTTACAGGGGAGGGATTCTGAAGCTTTCTTT.

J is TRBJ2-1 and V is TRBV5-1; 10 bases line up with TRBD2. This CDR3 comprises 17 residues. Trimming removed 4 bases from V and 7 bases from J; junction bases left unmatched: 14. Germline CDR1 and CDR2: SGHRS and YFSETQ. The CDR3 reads CASSKTAGTSVRNEQFF. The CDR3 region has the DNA TGCGCCAGCAGCAAGACCGCCGGGACTAGCGTTAGGAATGAGCAGTTCTTC.

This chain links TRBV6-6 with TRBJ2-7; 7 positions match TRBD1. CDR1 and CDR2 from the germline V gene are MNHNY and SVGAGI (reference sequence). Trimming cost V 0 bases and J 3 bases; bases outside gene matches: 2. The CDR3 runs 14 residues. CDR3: CASSYSGTDYEQYF. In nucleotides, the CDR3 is TGTGCCAGCAGTTACTCTGGGACAGACTACGAGCAGTACTTC.

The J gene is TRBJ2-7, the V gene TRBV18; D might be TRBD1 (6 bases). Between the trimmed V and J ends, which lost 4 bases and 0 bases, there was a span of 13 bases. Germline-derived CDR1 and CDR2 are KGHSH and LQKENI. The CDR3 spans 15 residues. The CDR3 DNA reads TGTGCCAGCTCACTAACCATACAGGGCTCCTACGAGCAGTACTTC. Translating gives CASSLTIQGSYEQYF.

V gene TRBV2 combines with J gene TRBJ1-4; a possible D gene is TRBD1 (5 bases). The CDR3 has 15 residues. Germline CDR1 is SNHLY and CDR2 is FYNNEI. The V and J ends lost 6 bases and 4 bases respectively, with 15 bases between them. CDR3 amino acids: CASRERGTFNEKLFF. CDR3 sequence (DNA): TGTGCCAGCAGGGAACGCGGGACGTTTAATGAAAAACTGTTTTTT. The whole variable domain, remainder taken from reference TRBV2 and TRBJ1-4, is EPEVTQTPSHQVTQMGQEVILRCVPISNHLYFYWYRQILGQKVEFLVSFYNNEISEKSEIFDDQFSVERPDGSNFTLKIRSTKLEDSAMYFCASRERGTFNEKLFFGSGTQLSVL.

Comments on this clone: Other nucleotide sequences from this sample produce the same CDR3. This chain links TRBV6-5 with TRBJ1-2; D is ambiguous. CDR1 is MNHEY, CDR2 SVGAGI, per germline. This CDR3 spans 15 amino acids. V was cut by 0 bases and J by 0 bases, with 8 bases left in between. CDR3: CASSYSGLSNYGYTF. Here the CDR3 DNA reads TGTGCCAGCAGTTACTCGGGCCTTTCTAACTATGGCTACACCTTC.

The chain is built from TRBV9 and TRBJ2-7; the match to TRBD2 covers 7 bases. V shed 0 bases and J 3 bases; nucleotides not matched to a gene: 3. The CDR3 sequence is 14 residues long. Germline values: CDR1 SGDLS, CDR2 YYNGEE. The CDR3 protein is CASSVGGGGYEQYF. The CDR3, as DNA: TGTGCCAGCAGCGTAGGGGGGGGTGGCTACGAGCAGTACTTC.

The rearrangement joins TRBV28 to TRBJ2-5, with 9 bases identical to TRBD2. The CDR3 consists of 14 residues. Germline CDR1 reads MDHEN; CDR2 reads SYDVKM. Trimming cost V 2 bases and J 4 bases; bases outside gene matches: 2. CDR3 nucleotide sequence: TGTGCCAGCAGTTTAGCGGGGGGGTTAGAGACCCAGTACTTC. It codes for CASSLAGGLETQYF.

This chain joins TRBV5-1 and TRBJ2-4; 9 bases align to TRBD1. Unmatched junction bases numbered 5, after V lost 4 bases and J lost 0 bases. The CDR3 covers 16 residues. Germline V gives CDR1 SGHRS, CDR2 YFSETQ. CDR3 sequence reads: CASSPGTGSAKNIQYF. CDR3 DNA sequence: TGCGCCAGCAGCCCTGGGACAGGGTCAGCCAAAAACATTCAGTACTTC. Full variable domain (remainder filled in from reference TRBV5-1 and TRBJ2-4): KAGVTQTPRYLIKTRGQQVTLSCSPISGHRSVSWYQQTPGQGLQFLFEYFSETQRNKGNFPGRFSGRQFSNSRSEMNVSTLELGDSALYLCASSPGTGSAKNIQYFGAGTRLSVL.